Here is one T cell receptor (beta chain) with its context. This sample stems from a study of blood T cell repertoires in COVID-19. Study information: Sources were T cells, B-cell-depleted T cells, or PBMCs; the material itself was cDNA or gDNA.

The participants were between about 18 and 100 years old and came from under 25 US areas. Self-reported history from a screening survey and questionnaire set each donor's cohort. In the study's own analysis: Reference gene primer amplification gave estimated nucleated cell counts. Assay used: immunoSEQ multiplex PCR; TCRdb lists only in-frame clones, some missing. That table supplies the V and J calls and clone size; D and trimming were determined from the DNA. Of approximately 300,000 clones in the sample, 85% were seen once. V gave up 7 bases and J gave up 8 bases; unmatched junction bases: 11. Looked up from germline, CDR1 is MNHEY and CDR2 is SVGAGI. The CDR3 runs 14 residues.

The source material was PBMCs or T cells enriched from blood (not recorded which). The V and J genes are TRBV6-5 and TRBJ1-2; 9 nucleotides agree with TRBD1. This clonotype was obtained from a woman aged 25 to 39 who had been exposed to COVID-19. CDR3 sequence reads: CASTGGDRVYGYTF. In DNA, the CDR3 is TGTGCCAGCACCGGAGGGGACAGGGTGTACGGCTACACCTTC.